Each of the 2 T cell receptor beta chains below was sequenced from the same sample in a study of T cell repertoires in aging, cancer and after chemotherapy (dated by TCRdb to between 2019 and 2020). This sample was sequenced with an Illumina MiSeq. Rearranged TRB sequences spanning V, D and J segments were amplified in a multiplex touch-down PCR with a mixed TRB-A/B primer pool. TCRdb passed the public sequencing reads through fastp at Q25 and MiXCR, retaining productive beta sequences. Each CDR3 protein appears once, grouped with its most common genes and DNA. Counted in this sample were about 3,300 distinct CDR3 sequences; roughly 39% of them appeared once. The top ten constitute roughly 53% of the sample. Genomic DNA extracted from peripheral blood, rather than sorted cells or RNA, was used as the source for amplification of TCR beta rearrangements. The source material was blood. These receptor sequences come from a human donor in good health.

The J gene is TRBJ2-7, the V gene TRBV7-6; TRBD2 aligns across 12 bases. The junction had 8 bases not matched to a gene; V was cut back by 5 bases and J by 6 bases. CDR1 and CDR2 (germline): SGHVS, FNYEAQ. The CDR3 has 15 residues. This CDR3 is CASSPRTSGNLEQYF. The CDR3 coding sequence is TGTGCCAGCAGCCCCAGGACTAGCGGGAACCTCGAGCAGTACTTC.

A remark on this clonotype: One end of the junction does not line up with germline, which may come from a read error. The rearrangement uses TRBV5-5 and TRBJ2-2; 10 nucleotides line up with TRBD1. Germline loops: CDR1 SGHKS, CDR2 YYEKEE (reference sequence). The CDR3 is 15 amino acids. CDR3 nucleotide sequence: TGCGCCAGCGAAAGACAGGGGGCAGAGACCGGGGAGCTGTTTTTT. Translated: CASERQGAETGELFF.